This paragraph covers one TCR beta chain sequence. The protocol was immunoSEQ multiplex PCR, while the TCRdb copy is restricted to in-frame clones and leaves out a portion. In the table there are about 28,000 clones, 80% to 85% of which are singletons. This record belongs to a study of regulatory dendritic cells for organ transplantation. From germline, CDR1 is SGHKS and CDR2 YYEKEE (reference sequence). This CDR3 has 16 residues. Trimming cost V 0 bases and J 0 bases, with 11 bases left between them. The chain recombines TRBV5-5 with TRBJ2-3; tentatively, D is TRBD1 (6 bases). The receptor comes from a human donor in good health. Input material: naive CD4+ T cells from blood. The subset here: CD45RA+ naive T cells. Written as DNA, the CDR3 is TGTGCCAGCAGCTTGGCTGGGGGCCCTAGCACAGATACGCAGTATTTT. It yields the protein CASSLAGGPSTDTQYF. Full variable domain (outside the CDR3, taken from reference TRBV5-5 and TRBJ2-3): DAGVTQSPTHLIKTRGQQVTLRCSPISGHKSVSWYQQVLGQGPQFIFQYYEKEERGRGNFPDRFSARQFPNYSSELNVNALLLGDSALYLCASSLAGGPSTDTQYFGPGTRLTVL.